This T cell receptor beta chain was found in a study of T cell repertoires in cytomegalovirus infection. TCRdb recomputed calls from the reads with MiXCR, one row per CDR3 protein. Among nearly 650,000 distinct CDR3 sequences, 20% to 30% were seen once, and the ten largest hold less than 10%. CDR3 length equals 14 residues. Per germline, CDR1 SEHNR and CDR2 FQNEAQ (reference sequence). V was trimmed by 6 bases and J by 1 base, leaving 12 bases between them. The TCR was taken from a human donor in good health (CMV status not recorded). Some clones in this sample may be carry-over from other donors' samples. The V call is TRBV7-9, the J call TRBJ2-5; D remains ambiguous. The sequenced sample was CD8+ T cells from PBMCs. Here the CDR3 reads CASSPSLLQETQYF. CDR3 nucleotides: TGTGCCAGCAGTCCTAGTCTTCTCCAAGAGACCCAGTACTTC.